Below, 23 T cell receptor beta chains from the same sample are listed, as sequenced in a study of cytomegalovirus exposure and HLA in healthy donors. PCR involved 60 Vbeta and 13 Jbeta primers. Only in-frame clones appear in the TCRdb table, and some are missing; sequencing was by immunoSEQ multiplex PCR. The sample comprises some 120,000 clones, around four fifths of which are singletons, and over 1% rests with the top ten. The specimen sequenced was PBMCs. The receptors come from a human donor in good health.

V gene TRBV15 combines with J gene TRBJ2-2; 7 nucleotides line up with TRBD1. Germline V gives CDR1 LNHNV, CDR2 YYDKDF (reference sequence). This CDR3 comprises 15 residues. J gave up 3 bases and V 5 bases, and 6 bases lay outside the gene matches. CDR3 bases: TGTGCCACCAGCCCTGGACAGGTTTACACCGGGGAGCTGTTTTTT. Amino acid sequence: CATSPGQVYTGELFF.

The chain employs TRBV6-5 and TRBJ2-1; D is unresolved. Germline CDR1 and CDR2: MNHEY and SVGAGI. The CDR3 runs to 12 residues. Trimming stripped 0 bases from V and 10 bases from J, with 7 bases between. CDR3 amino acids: CASSYSWQEQFF. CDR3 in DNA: TGTGCCAGCAGTTACTCTTGGCAAGAGCAGTTCTTC.

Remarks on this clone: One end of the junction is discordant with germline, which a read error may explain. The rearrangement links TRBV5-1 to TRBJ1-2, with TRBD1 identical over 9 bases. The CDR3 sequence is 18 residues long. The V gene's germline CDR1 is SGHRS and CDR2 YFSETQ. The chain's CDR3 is CASSLIPGQGPSNYGYIF. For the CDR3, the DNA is TGCGCCAGCAGCTTGATACCGGGACAGGGCCCCTCTAACTATGGCTACATCTTC. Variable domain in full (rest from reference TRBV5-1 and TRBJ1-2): KAGVTQTPRYLIKTRGQQVTLSCSPISGHRSVSWYQQTPGQGLQFLFEYFSETQRNKGNFPGRFSGRQFSNSRSEMNVSTLELGDSALYLCASSLIPGQGPSNYGYIFGSGTRLTVV.

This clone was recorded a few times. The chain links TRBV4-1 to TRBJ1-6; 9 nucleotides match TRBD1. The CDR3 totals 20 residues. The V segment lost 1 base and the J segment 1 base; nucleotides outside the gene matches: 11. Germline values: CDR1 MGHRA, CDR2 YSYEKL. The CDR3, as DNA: TGCGCCAGCAGCCAAGCGAGGATAACAGGGGGCTATTCCTATAATTCACCCCTCCACTTT. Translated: CASSQARITGGYSYNSPLHF.

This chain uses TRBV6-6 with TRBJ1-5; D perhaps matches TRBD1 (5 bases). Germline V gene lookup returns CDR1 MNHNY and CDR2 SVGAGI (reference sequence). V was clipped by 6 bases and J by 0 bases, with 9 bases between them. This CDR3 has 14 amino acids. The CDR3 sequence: CASRDSDSNQPQHF. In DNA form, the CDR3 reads TGTGCCAGCAGAGACAGTGATAGCAATCAGCCCCAGCATTTT.

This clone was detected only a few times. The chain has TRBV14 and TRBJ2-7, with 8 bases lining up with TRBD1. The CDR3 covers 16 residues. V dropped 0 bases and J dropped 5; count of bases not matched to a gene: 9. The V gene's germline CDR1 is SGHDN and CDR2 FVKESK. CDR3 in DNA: TGTGCCAGCAGCCAAGATGACAGGGGCGGACGGGACGAGCAGTACTTC. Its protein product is CASSQDDRGGRDEQYF.

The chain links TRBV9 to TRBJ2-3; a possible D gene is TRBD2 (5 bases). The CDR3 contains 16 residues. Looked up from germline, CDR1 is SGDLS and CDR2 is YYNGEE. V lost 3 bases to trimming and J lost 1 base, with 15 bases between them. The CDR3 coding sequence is TGTGCCAGCAGCGGAAATCCTAGCTTTGGCACAGATACGCAGTATTTT. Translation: CASSGNPSFGTDTQYF.

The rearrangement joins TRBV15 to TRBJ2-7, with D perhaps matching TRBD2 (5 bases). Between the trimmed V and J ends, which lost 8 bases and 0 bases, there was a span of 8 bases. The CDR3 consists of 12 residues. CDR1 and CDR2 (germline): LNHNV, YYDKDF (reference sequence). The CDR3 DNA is TGTGCCACCTCCGGGAACTCCTACGAGCAGTACTTC. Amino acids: CATSGNSYEQYF. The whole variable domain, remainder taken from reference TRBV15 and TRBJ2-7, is DAMVIQNPRYQVTQFGKPVTLSCSQTLNHNVMYWYQQKSSQAPKLLFHYYDKDFNNEADTPDNFQSRRPNTSFCFLDIRSPGLGDTAMYLCATSGNSYEQYFGPGTRLTVT.

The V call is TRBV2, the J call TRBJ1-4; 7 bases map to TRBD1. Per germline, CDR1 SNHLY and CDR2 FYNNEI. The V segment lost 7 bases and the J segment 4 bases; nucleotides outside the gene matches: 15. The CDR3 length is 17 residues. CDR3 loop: CASNGEPLTGYNEKLFF. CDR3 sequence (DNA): TGTGCCAGCAACGGGGAACCCCTGACAGGGTATAATGAAAAACTGTTTTTT.

CDR3 bases: TGCGCCAGCAGGCGGGGGGAGGCGGGGGGAATCACAGATACGCAGTATTTT. Translation: CASRRGEAGGITDTQYF. The V gene is TRBV4-1, the J gene TRBJ2-3, with 8 bases lining up with TRBD2. This CDR3 is built from 17 residues. V lost 6 bases to trimming and J lost 2 bases; unmatched junction nucleotides: 13. CDR1 is MGHRA and CDR2 is YSYEKL in the germline V gene.

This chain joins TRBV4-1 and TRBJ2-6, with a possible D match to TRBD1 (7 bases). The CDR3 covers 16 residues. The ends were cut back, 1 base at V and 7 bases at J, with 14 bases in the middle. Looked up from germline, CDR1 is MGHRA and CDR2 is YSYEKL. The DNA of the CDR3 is TGCGCCAGCAGCCAAGCGGGGAGGACAGGAGCCAACGTCCTGACTTTC. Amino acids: CASSQAGRTGANVLTF.

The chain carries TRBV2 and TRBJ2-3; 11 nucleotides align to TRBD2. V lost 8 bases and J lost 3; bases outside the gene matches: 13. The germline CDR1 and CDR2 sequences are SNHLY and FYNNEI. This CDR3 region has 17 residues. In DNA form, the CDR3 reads TGTGCCAGCCGGTGGGTAGCGGGGGGGCCCGAGACAGATACGCAGTATTTT. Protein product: CASRWVAGGPETDTQYF.

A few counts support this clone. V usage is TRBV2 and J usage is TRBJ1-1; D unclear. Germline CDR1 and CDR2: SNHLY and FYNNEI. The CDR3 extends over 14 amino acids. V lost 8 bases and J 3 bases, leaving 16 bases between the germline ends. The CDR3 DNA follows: TGTGCCAGCTTCTCCGGGCTGAGGGACACTGAAGCTTTCTTT. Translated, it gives CASFSGLRDTEAFF.

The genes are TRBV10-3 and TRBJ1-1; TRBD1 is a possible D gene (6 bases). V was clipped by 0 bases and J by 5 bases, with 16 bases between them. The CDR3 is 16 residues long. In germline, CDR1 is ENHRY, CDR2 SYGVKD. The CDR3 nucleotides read TGTGCCATCAGTGAGTCGGGTGGGGGGGCAGGGACTGAAGCTTTCTTT. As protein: CAISESGGGAGTEAFF.

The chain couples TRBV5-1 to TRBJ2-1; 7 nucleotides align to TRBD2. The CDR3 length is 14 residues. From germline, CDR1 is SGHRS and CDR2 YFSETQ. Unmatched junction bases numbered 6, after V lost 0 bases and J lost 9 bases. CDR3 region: CASSLVPWGGEQFF. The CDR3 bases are TGCGCCAGCAGCTTGGTTCCCTGGGGGGGTGAGCAGTTCTTC.

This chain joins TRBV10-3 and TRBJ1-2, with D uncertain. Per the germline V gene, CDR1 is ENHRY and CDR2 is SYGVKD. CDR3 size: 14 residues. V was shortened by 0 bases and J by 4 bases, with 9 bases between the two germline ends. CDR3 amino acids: CAISESKSSYGYTF. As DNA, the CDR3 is TGTGCCATCAGTGAGTCGAAAAGCTCCTATGGCTACACCTTC.

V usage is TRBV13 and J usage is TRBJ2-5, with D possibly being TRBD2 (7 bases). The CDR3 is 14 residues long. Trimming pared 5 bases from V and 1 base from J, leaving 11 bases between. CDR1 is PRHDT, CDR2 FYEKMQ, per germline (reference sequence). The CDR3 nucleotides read TGTGCCAGCAGCATCCGGGGGGCCCAAGAGACCCAGTACTTC. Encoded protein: CASSIRGAQETQYF.

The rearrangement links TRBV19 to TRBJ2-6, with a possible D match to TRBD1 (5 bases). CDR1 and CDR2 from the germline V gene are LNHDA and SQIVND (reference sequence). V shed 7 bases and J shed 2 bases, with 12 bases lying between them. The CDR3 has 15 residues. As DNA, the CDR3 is TGTGCCAGTAACTCAGGGTCGGCTGGGGCCAACGTCCTGACTTTC. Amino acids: CASNSGSAGANVLTF.

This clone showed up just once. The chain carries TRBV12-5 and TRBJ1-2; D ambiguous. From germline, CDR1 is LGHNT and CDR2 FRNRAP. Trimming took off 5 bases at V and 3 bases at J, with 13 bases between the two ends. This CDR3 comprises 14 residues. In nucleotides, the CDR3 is TGTGCTAGTGGTGCCTCCGGGAGGGACTATGGCTACACCTTC. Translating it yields CASGASGRDYGYTF.

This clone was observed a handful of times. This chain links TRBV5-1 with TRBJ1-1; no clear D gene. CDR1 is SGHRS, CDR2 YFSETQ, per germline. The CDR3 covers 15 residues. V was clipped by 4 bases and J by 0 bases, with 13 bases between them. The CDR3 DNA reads TGCGCCAGCAGCCTCGTCACTACAATGAACACTGAAGCTTTCTTT. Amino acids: CASSLVTTMNTEAFF.

The CDR3 loop reads CASSPQGRDQPQHF. CDR3 sequence (DNA): TGTGCCAGTAGTCCCCAGGGCAGGGATCAGCCCCAGCATTTT. The chain employs TRBV19 and TRBJ1-5; possible D gene TRBD1, 5 bases. Looked up from germline, CDR1 is LNHDA and CDR2 is SQIVND (reference sequence). CDR3 size: 14 residues. Trimming pared 5 bases from V and 5 bases from J, leaving 13 bases between.

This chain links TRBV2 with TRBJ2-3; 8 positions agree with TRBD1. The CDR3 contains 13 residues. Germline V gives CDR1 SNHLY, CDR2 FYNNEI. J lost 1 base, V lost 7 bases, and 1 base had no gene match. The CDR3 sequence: CASTGGGTDTQYF. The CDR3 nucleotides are TGTGCCAGCACAGGGGGCGGCACAGATACGCAGTATTTT.

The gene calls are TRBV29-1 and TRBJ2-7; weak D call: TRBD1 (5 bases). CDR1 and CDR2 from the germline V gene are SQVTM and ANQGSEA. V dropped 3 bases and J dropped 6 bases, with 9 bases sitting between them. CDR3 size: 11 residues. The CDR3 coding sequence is TGCAGCGTTGACAGGGCAGGCGAGCAGTACTTC. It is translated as CSVDRAGEQYF.